This T cell receptor beta chain was sequenced in a study of T cell responses to AZD1222 COVID-19 vaccine. Second doses at about 4 or about 12 weeks were pooled. The germline V gene has CDR1 MRHNA and CDR2 SNTAGT. The V end was cut by 9 bases, the J end by 12 bases, with 9 bases between. This CDR3 spans 9 amino acids. This clone was seen a single time. Assay used: immunoSEQ multiplex PCR; TCRdb lists only in-frame clones, some missing. The sample gives about 270,000 clones, around 93% of which show up once; roughly 0.51% is in the top ten. The specimen comprised peripheral blood, sampled 28 days after the second AZD1222 dose. The V and J genes are TRBV6-4 and TRBJ1-3, with D hard to call. This sequence was found in an adult who received the AZD1222 COVID-19 vaccine. CDR3 nucleotides: TGTGCCAGGCCCTGCCACATATATTTT. Its translation is CARPCHIYF.